This paragraph covers one T cell receptor beta chain sequence. This sample stems from a study of blood T cell repertoires in COVID-19. Turning to the study itself: From the United States, Italy and Spain came samples of acute and convalescent COVID-19. T cells, B-cell-depleted T cells, or PBMCs provided the cDNA or gDNA that served as material.

Patients in Seattle were enrolled during active infection, then followed longitudinally. Produced via immunoSEQ multiplex PCR; TCRdb's table is partial and in-frame only. The sample consists of more than 300,000 clones, more than 70% of them appearing once. Trimming shortened V by 3 bases and J by 7 bases, and 16 bases separated the two germline ends. Per germline, CDR1 WNHNN and CDR2 SYGVQD (reference sequence). This CDR3 region has 14 residues. Source material: peripheral blood. This receptor was identified in a woman in her 70s with COVID-19, enrolled during active disease. The gene calls are TRBV10-1 and TRBJ2-7; TRBD2 might be the D (5 bases). The CDR3 spells CASSDQRSSREQYF. The CDR3 nucleotides read TGCGCCAGCAGTGATCAGCGGTCCTCGAGGGAGCAGTACTTC.